This TCR beta chain comes out of a study of blood T cell repertoires in COVID-19 (dated by TCRdb to about 2020). For context, the study as a whole: Samples covering the acute and convalescent phases of COVID-19 were provided by collaborators in the United States, Italy and Spain. Sample metadata almost always included a de-identified subject ID, COVID-19 status, age in years and sex. The dataset comprised deeply sampled blood TCRbeta repertoires from subjects exposed to, actively infected with, or recovered from COVID-19. The prospective study material was composed of cDNA or gDNA derived from T cells, B-cell-depleted T cells, or PBMCs. The repertoires were released in a freely available public database meant as a resource for research on the immune response to SARS-CoV-2. HLA class I and class II types, where available, came from metadata supplied by the sample provider rather than from assay-based typing. The samples were drawn from two sources: the first 160 participants of the ongoing ImmuneRACE study, and 1,254 subjects contributed by 6 global collaborators. Study-level results and caveats: How much clinical and demographic metadata was included differed by source and by participant, and the metadata was provided uncurated.

TCRbeta CDR3 regions were amplified from genomic DNA by means of the immunoSEQ Assay, a bias-controlled multiplex PCR. Turning to the authors' computational methods: Within the assay, amplification of reference gene primers was used to estimate how many nucleated cells each sample contained. To quantify the absolute abundance of each unique TCRbeta CDR3 rearrangement, sequence reads were collapsed and filtered. Productive Simpson clonality was computed per sample as the square root of Simpson's diversity index over productive rearrangements. The immuneACCESS repertoire file appears here via TCRdb, limited to in-frame rearrangements. These files lack a portion of the clones; in checked studies, under half of the deficit traces to unresolved V genes, and the cause of the others is not known. V and J calls and clone size come straight from that table; D and trimming were deduced from the DNA. For this sample the table gives about 62,000 clones, of which more than 80% were detected only once. Of the sample, roughly 18% falls within the top ten clones.

In regard to this clone: The antigen this receptor binds is unknown. No much larger clone exists at a distance of one base, and base qualities are not known.

The CDR3 numbers 15 residues from cysteine through phenylalanine. Only the CDR3 region is kept as DNA, spanning 45 bases read in frame from base 1. The germline V gene encodes CDR1 LGHNA and CDR2 YNFKEQ. V is trimmed back by 5 bases and J by 2 bases, and the junction contains 5 bases that no gene match accounts for. One collaborating source in Seattle enrolled patients during active infection and followed them longitudinally through the course of disease. Each collaborating institution followed its own protocols to collect whole blood in K2EDTA tubes. For TCRbeta analysis, collaborators shipped samples as frozen whole blood, isolated PBMCs, or DNA extracted from either of those sample types.

The chain is assembled from TRBV4-2 and TRBJ2-1; 8 bases in the junction line up with TRBD2. The sequenced sample consisted of peripheral blood. The clonotype originates from a woman aged 55-75 years with COVID-19, enrolled during active disease. The nucleotide sequence is TGTGCCAGCAGCATACTAGCGGAGGCCTACAATGAGCAGTTCTTC. It encodes CASSILAEAYNEQFF.